A single sample gave rise to the 10 T cell receptor beta chains below, sequenced in a study of early T cells in non-severe SARS-CoV-2 infection. One entry per CDR3 protein results from TCRdb running MiXCR on the 5' RACE reads. The repertoire holds roughly 34,000 distinct CDR3 sequences, with approximately 6.9% as singletons. The specimen comprised whole blood, sampled at baseline. The receptors were sampled from an adult who was a healthcare worker with PCR-confirmed SARS-CoV-2 infection or an uninfected control (not recorded which).

V is TRBV19 and J is TRBJ2-3, with unresolved D. The CDR3 loop spans 14 amino acids. Trimming stripped 3 bases from V and 4 bases from J, with 11 bases between. Germline V gene data show CDR1 as LNHDA and CDR2 as SQIVND (reference sequence). The CDR3 nucleotides read TGTGCCAGTAGTATGACCCAGGCCTCAGATACGCAGTATTTT. Encoded protein: CASSMTQASDTQYF.

The genes are TRBV10-2 and TRBJ1-2; D is unresolved. V dropped 10 bases and J dropped 0 bases, with 9 bases sitting between them. The CDR3 totals 12 residues. CDR1 WSHSY and CDR2 SAAADI come from the germline V gene. The CDR3 region has the DNA TGCGCCATTTCAGGTTCTAACTATGGCTACACCTTC. This encodes CAISGSNYGYTF.

The V gene is TRBV20-1, the J gene TRBJ2-1, with a tentative D call TRBD1 (6 bases). Germline assignment: CDR1 DFQATT and CDR2 SNEGSKA (reference sequence). CDR3 size: 14 residues. The ends were cut back, 8 bases at V and 7 bases at J, with 21 bases in the middle. The CDR3 sequence: CSPLGRGFTNEQFF. Written as DNA, the CDR3 is TGCAGTCCGCTAGGCAGGGGTTTTACGAATGAGCAGTTCTTC.

This clonotype was seen many times. The V and J genes are TRBV7-2 and TRBJ2-2; D possibly corresponds to TRBD2 (5 bases). V dropped 1 base and J dropped 5 bases, with 11 bases sitting between them. The CDR3 is made up of 15 amino acids. Germline-derived CDR1 and CDR2 are SGHTA and FQGNSA. DNA for the CDR3: TGTGCCAGCAGCTTAGGAGGGAGACAAACCGGGGAGCTGTTTTTT. Translated: CASSLGGRQTGELFF.

This clonotype was observed a handful of times. The gene calls are TRBV24-1 and TRBJ2-3; 10 bases are a match to TRBD1. The CDR3 is 16 residues long. CDR1 is KGHDR, CDR2 SFDVKD, per germline. The V segment lost 2 bases and the J segment 4 bases; nucleotides outside the gene matches: 5. The CDR3, as DNA: TGTGCCACCAGTGATTATGGGACAGGGGATGCAGATACGCAGTATTTT. It yields the protein CATSDYGTGDADTQYF.

This clonotype was seen at least ten times. J is TRBJ1-3 and V is TRBV20-1, with unresolved D. This CDR3 has 15 residues. V was pared by 0 bases and J by 4 bases, with 13 bases between. Germline loops: CDR1 DFQATT, CDR2 SNEGSKA (reference sequence). This chain's CDR3 is CSARDVRVGGNTIYF. CDR3 sequence (DNA): TGCAGTGCTAGAGATGTCCGGGTAGGAGGAAACACCATATATTTT.

The chain carries TRBV5-7 and TRBJ2-1; D may be TRBD2 (5 bases). TRBV5-7 falls under the ORF class, with uncertain function. The CDR3 is made up of 15 amino acids. The ends were cut back, 4 bases at V and 3 bases at J, with 14 bases in the middle. The CDR3 here is CASSPAYGNYNEQFF. The CDR3 nucleotides are TGTGCCAGCAGCCCAGCCTACGGGAACTACAATGAGCAGTTCTTC.

This clonotype was found many times. The rearrangement joins TRBV20-1 to TRBJ2-3, with D possibly being TRBD2 (5 bases). Per germline, CDR1 DFQATT and CDR2 SNEGSKA (reference sequence). Trimming removed 2 bases at V and 2 bases at J, with 11 bases between. This CDR3 region has 14 residues. In DNA form, the CDR3 reads TGCAGTGCTAGATTCCAGCGGTCCACAGATACGCAGTATTTT. Amino acids: CSARFQRSTDTQYF.

This clonotype was counted many times. The chain uses TRBV9 and TRBJ2-2, with a possible D match to TRBD2 (6 bases). The V and J ends lost 3 bases and 5 bases respectively, with 11 bases between them. Germline loops: CDR1 SGDLS, CDR2 YYNGEE. This CDR3 is 14 amino acids long. CDR3 region: CASSGLVSTGELFF. DNA of the CDR3: TGTGCCAGCAGCGGACTAGTGTCAACCGGGGAGCTGTTTTTT.

The V gene is TRBV20-1, the J gene TRBJ2-7, with 11 positions matching TRBD2. The V gene's germline CDR1 is DFQATT and CDR2 SNEGSKA (reference sequence). This CDR3 comprises 15 residues. V dropped 6 bases and J dropped 4; count of bases not matched to a gene: 11. The CDR3 coding sequence is TGCAGTGCACCGAATAGCGGGAGGGCCTCTTACGAGCAGTACTTC. Its translation: CSAPNSGRASYEQYF.